The T cell receptor (beta chain) under discussion was sequenced for a study of OX40 agonist ivuxolimab in advanced cancers. Study summary: Enrollees could have had prior anti-PD-1, anti-PD-L1 or anti-CTLA-4 therapy, which over 35% had received.

Study-wide results and caveats: Some nonresponders likewise displayed low normalized T-cell clonal expansion. Clonal expansion was among the lowest in partial responders at 0.1-3.0 mg/kg, especially CD8+.

The repertoire was sequenced with immunoSEQ multiplex PCR; TCRdb's copy has only in-frame clones and lacks some. This sample yields 50,000 or so clones, of which roughly 90% are seen a single time; 30% to 35% belongs to the top ten. Only a few counts were recorded for this clone. Its target is unknown. At baseline, cycle 4 day 1, and cycle 7 day 1, blood was sampled. Sequences were derived from CD4+ or CD8+ T cells sorted from blood, sampled in a trial of the OX40 agonist ivuxolimab. The sequence derives from an adult with an advanced solid tumor such as melanoma, head and neck, liver or kidney cancer.

The CDR3 sequence is CASSDGRLPTISPQHF. Written as DNA, the CDR3 is TGTGCCAGCAGTGATGGCAGGCTACCTACAATCAGCCCCCAGCATTTT. This chain joins TRBV2 and TRBJ1-5; D not certain. CDR1 and CDR2 (germline): SNHLY, FYNNEI. Trimming removed 3 bases at V and 10 bases at J, with 22 bases between. The CDR3 has 16 residues.